One and the same sample provided the 24 T cell receptor beta chains below, sequenced in a study of cytomegalovirus exposure and HLA in healthy donors. PCR employed 60 Vbeta and 13 Jbeta primers. Only in-frame clones appear in the TCRdb table, and some are missing; sequencing was by immunoSEQ multiplex PCR. The sample records 150,000 to 200,000 clones, 75% to 80% being singletons. Sequencing was carried out using PBMCs. The receptors were gathered from a man in his fifties or sixties in good health and CMV-seropositive.

This chain connects TRBV6-5 to TRBJ1-1, with D hard to call. V was shortened by 7 bases and J by 3 bases, with 12 bases between the two germline ends. The germline gives CDR1 MNHEY, CDR2 SVGAGI. The CDR3 length is 13 residues. CDR3 region: CASTFRRDTEAFF. The CDR3 DNA sequence: TGTGCCAGCACGTTCAGACGGGACACTGAAGCTTTCTTT.

V and J are TRBV9 and TRBJ1-1; a possible D gene is TRBD1 (5 bases). The V gene lost 4 bases and the J gene lost 10 bases, with 17 bases spanning the gap. Germline CDR1 is SGDLS and CDR2 is YYNGEE. The CDR3 spans 13 residues. For the CDR3, the DNA is TGTGCCAGCAGCCCCCCCTCGGGGGTTCGAGCTTTCTTT. It codes for CASSPPSGVRAFF.

This clone was picked up one time. The rearrangement links TRBV21-1 to TRBJ2-5; the tabulated D call, TRBD1, remains unverified against the DNA. TRBV21-1 is a known pseudogene. The CDR3 totals 16 residues. The DNA of the CDR3 is TGTGCCAGCAGCAAAAATACATCCAATCTCCAAGAGACCCAGTACTTC. Its translation: CASSKNTSNLQETQYF.

This clone was detected once. The chain recombines TRBV2 with TRBJ2-5, with TRBD1 as a possible D gene (6 bases). V lost 7 bases and J lost 4, with 10 bases in between. The CDR3 has 12 amino acids. The germline V gene encodes CDR1 SNHLY and CDR2 FYNNEI. The CDR3 here is CASNQGLETQYF. The CDR3 DNA is TGTGCCAGCAATCAGGGGCTAGAGACCCAGTACTTC.

This clone was seen only a few times. The V call is TRBV4-3, the J call TRBJ2-1; 11 bases align to TRBD2. The germline V gene encodes CDR1 LGHNA and CDR2 YSLEER. The ends lost 0 bases at V and 5 bases at J; junction bases unmatched: 0. The CDR3 has 15 residues. CDR3 DNA sequence: TGCGCCAGCAGCCAAGAACTAGCGGGGGACAATGAGCAGTTCTTC. It encodes CASSQELAGDNEQFF.

This sequence joins TRBV5-1 and TRBJ2-3; TRBD1 matches at 11 bases. The ends lost 2 bases at V and 4 bases at J; junction bases unmatched: 6. The CDR3 consists of 16 residues. Germline CDR1 SGHRS, CDR2 YFSETQ. The CDR3 nucleotides are TGCGCCAGCAGCTTAGGACAGGGGGCTAGGGCAGATACGCAGTATTTT. The encoded protein is CASSLGQGARADTQYF.

Of note for this clone: Mismatch with germline at one junction end may stem from a read error. The chain is built from TRBV20-1 and TRBJ1-2; 10 bases are a match to TRBD1. CDR1 and CDR2 from the germline V gene are DFQATT and SNEGSKA (reference sequence). The CDR3 length is 10 residues. The CDR3 coding sequence is TGCAGTGCCACGGGACAGGGGTTGTCCTTC. Translated, it gives CSATGQGLSF.

CDR3 amino acids: CASSFFQTGTGTYEQYF. The CDR3, as DNA: TGTGCCAGCAGCTTCTTTCAAACCGGGACAGGGACCTACGAGCAGTACTTC. The chain carries TRBV5-6 and TRBJ2-7, with TRBD1 identical over 9 bases. CDR3 length: 17 residues. The germline CDR1 and CDR2 sequences are SGHDT and YYEEEE. The V gene end was trimmed by 2 bases and the J gene end by 2 bases; junction bases not matched to a gene: 11.

CDR3 region: CASSLVRGYTF. Here the CDR3 DNA reads TGTGCCAGCAGCTTAGTGCGTGGCTACACCTTC. The J gene is TRBJ1-2, the V gene TRBV7-8; no clear D gene. The V gene lost 1 base and the J gene lost 7 bases, with 4 bases spanning the gap. Germline V gene data show CDR1 as SGHVS and CDR2 as FQNEAQ. This CDR3 comprises 11 residues.

The rearrangement links TRBV28 to TRBJ2-4; TRBD1 aligns across 8 bases. Trimming cost V 2 bases and J 0 bases; bases outside gene matches: 6. The V gene's germline CDR1 is MDHEN and CDR2 SYDVKM. The CDR3 extends over 17 amino acids. The CDR3: CASSLHGQGPAKNIQYF. CDR3 in DNA: TGTGCCAGCAGTTTACATGGACAGGGACCAGCCAAAAACATTCAGTACTTC.

The chain carries TRBV7-2 and TRBJ1-1; a weak D match, TRBD1 (6 bases). CDR1 and CDR2 from the germline V gene are SGHTA and FQGNSA. V lost 5 bases and J 0 bases, leaving 13 bases between the germline ends. This CDR3 has 15 residues. CDR3 region: CASSPKTGLNTEAFF. As DNA, the CDR3 is TGTGCCAGCAGCCCTAAAACAGGGCTGAACACTGAAGCTTTCTTT.

This chain joins TRBV29-1 and TRBJ2-3; no clear D. This CDR3 has 12 amino acids. The V and J ends lost 4 bases and 4 bases respectively, with 9 bases between them. Germline lookup yields CDR1 SQVTM and CDR2 ANQGSEA. The CDR3 spells CSVVFFADTQYF. The CDR3 DNA is TGCAGCGTTGTTTTTTTCGCAGATACGCAGTATTTT.

This rearrangement joins TRBV28 to TRBJ1-4; no clear D gene. The length of the CDR3 is 14 residues. V was shortened by 2 bases and J by 4 bases, with 8 bases between the two germline ends. Germline V gives CDR1 MDHEN, CDR2 SYDVKM. As DNA, the CDR3 is TGTGCCAGCAGTTTACCGGAGCATAATGAAAAACTGTTTTTT. It yields the protein CASSLPEHNEKLFF.

This chain joins TRBV11-2 and TRBJ2-5, with D perhaps matching TRBD1 (7 bases). The CDR3 has 15 amino acids. The germline V gene has CDR1 SGHAT and CDR2 FQNNGV. Trimming took 3 bases from V and 5 from J, leaving 16 bases between them. This CDR3 is CASSLWQGGRETQYF. For the CDR3, the DNA is TGTGCCAGCAGCTTGTGGCAGGGGGGTCGGGAGACCCAGTACTTC.

In its sample, this clone was seen a few times. The rearrangement links TRBV14 to TRBJ2-5, with D possibly being TRBD2 (6 bases). Germline CDR1 is SGHDN and CDR2 is FVKESK. The CDR3 is 12 residues long. The ends were cut back, 8 bases at V and 4 bases at J, with 11 bases in the middle. The CDR3 is CASRHGGETQYF. CDR3 bases: TGTGCCAGCCGACACGGGGGAGAGACCCAGTACTTC.

V usage is TRBV27 and J usage is TRBJ1-4; 9 bases line up with TRBD1. Germline values: CDR1 MNHEY, CDR2 SMNVEV (reference sequence). The CDR3 spans 14 residues. The V gene end was trimmed by 7 bases and the J gene end by 10 bases; junction bases not matched to a gene: 10. The CDR3, as DNA: TGTGCCAGCACCCCGGGACAGGGCATCGGAAAACTGTTTTTT. Translating gives CASTPGQGIGKLFF.

This clone was seen just once. The genes are TRBV4-1 and TRBJ1-6; D not resolved. Between the trimmed V and J ends, which lost 2 bases and 9 bases, there was a span of 8 bases. The CDR3 runs 13 residues. Per the germline V gene, CDR1 is MGHRA and CDR2 is YSYEKL. The DNA for the CDR3 is TGCGCCAGCAGCCAAAACCCCGGTTCACCCCTCCACTTT. This translates into CASSQNPGSPLHF.

The V call is TRBV9, the J call TRBJ2-7; D perhaps matches TRBD2 (5 bases). The germline V gene encodes CDR1 SGDLS and CDR2 YYNGEE. The length of the CDR3 is 15 residues. Trimming took 2 bases from V and 0 from J, leaving 12 bases between them. CDR3 amino acids: CASSVGGSASYEQYF. CDR3 nucleotides: TGTGCCAGCAGCGTCGGCGGGTCAGCCTCCTACGAGCAGTACTTC.

V usage is TRBV5-6 and J usage is TRBJ1-5, with 8 bases aligning to TRBD1. Germline trimming cut 3 bases from V and 7 bases from J; bases unmatched to any gene: 6. CDR1 is SGHDT, CDR2 YYEEEE, per germline. CDR3 length equals 14 residues. The CDR3 DNA sequence: TGTGCCAGCAGCTCGCACAGGGGGAGACAGCCCCAGCATTTT. Translating gives CASSSHRGRQPQHF.

The J gene is TRBJ2-2, the V gene TRBV6-4, with a tentative D call TRBD1 (5 bases). In germline, CDR1 is MRHNA, CDR2 SNTAGT. V was shortened by 6 bases and J by 4 bases, with 9 bases between the two germline ends. There are 13 residues in the CDR3. CDR3 nucleotide sequence: TGTGCCAGCAGGCGACAGATCACCGGGGAGCTGTTTTTT. Translated, it gives CASRRQITGELFF.

In this sample, this clone turned up a few times. In DNA form, the CDR3 reads TGTGCCAGCAGCTTGGCCGACGCAGGCTATGGCTACACCTTC. It yields the protein CASSLADAGYGYTF. The rearrangement uses TRBV5-4 and TRBJ1-2, with no clear D. The CDR3 is made up of 14 amino acids. The V gene lost 0 bases and the J gene lost 4 bases, with 10 bases spanning the gap. CDR1 SGHNT and CDR2 YYREEE come from the germline V gene (reference sequence).

The chain is built from TRBV18 and TRBJ2-7, with unresolved D. CDR3 size: 13 residues. Germline-derived CDR1 and CDR2 are KGHSH and LQKENI. The germline V and J ends were trimmed by 2 bases and 3 bases, with 8 bases remaining between them. This CDR3 reads CASSPGHGYEQYF. The CDR3 DNA reads as TGTGCCAGCTCACCAGGGCACGGCTACGAGCAGTACTTC.

This chain connects TRBV5-7 to TRBJ2-7, with D possibly being TRBD2 (5 bases). TRBV5-7 carries the ORF label, with uncertain function. The CDR3 covers 17 residues. Between the trimmed V and J ends, which lost 0 bases and 2 bases, there was a span of 18 bases. The CDR3 here is CASSLVFSGIRPYEQYV. CDR3 DNA sequence: TGTGCCAGCAGCTTGGTCTTTTCGGGGATCCGACCCTACGAGCAGTACGTC.

This clone showed up just a few times. The rearrangement uses TRBV29-1 and TRBJ1-1, with D possibly being TRBD1 (6 bases). CDR3 size: 14 residues. V dropped 2 bases and J dropped 0 bases, with 10 bases sitting between them. The V gene's germline CDR1 is SQVTM and CDR2 ANQGSEA. CDR3 sequence (DNA): TGCAGCGTTGAAAGGACAGCGATGAACACTGAAGCTTTCTTT. Amino acid sequence: CSVERTAMNTEAFF.